The 32 T cell receptor beta chains given below trace back to one sample, sequenced in a study of T cells in localized non-small cell lung cancer. Measured with immunoSEQ multiplex PCR; TCRdb has only the in-frame clones, and not every one. The table records about 39,000 clones, around 75% of them present only once. The starting material was PBMCs, obtained before any cancer treatment. All receptors derive from a woman aged 40 to 75 with stage II squamous cell lung carcinoma.

CDR3 sequence reads: CASSPGTEQETQYF. CDR3 in DNA: TGTGCCAGTAGCCCAGGGACAGAACAAGAGACCCAGTACTTC. The chain joins TRBV19 to TRBJ2-5; the match to TRBD1 covers 7 bases. The length of the CDR3 is 14 residues. Trimming at V came to 6 bases and at J to 2 bases, leaving 6 bases not matched to a gene. Germline V gene sequence: CDR1 LNHDA, CDR2 SQIVND (reference sequence). Looking up the rest from reference TRBV19 and TRBJ2-5 gives the full variable domain: DGGITQSPKYLFRKEGQNVTLSCEQNLNHDAMYWYRQDPGQGLRLIYYSQIVNDFQKGDIAEGYSVSREKKESFPLTVTSAQKNPTAFYLCASSPGTEQETQYFGPGTRLLVL.

The chain carries TRBV2 and TRBJ2-5, with TRBD1 identical over 8 bases. Germline-derived CDR1 and CDR2 are SNHLY and FYNNEI. This CDR3 comprises 14 residues. Unmatched junction bases numbered 9, after V lost 7 bases and J lost 5 bases. CDR3 sequence: CASIQDRAFETQYF. The CDR3 DNA is TGTGCCAGCATTCAGGACAGGGCCTTCGAGACCCAGTACTTC.

The genes are TRBV2 and TRBJ1-5; a weak D match, TRBD1 (5 bases). The CDR3 has 14 amino acids. Trimming stripped 4 bases from V and 3 bases from J, with 10 bases between. CDR1 SNHLY and CDR2 FYNNEI come from the germline V gene. CDR3 nucleotide sequence: TGTGCCAGCAGTGTTCAGGGCCCCAATCAGCCCCAGCATTTT. Translated, it gives CASSVQGPNQPQHF.

The chain couples TRBV5-1 to TRBJ2-7; 9 nucleotides agree with TRBD2. The CDR3 has 15 amino acids. Germline V gene data show CDR1 as SGHRS and CDR2 as YFSETQ. The J segment lost 2 bases and the V segment lost 4 bases, leaving 7 bases of the junction unmatched. CDR3 sequence: CASSPLAGVTYEQYF. CDR3 nucleotides: TGCGCCAGCAGCCCACTAGCGGGCGTTACCTACGAGCAGTACTTC.

The chain combines TRBV28 with TRBJ2-3; no reliable D call. CDR1 and CDR2 (germline): MDHEN, SYDVKM. The V end lost 9 bases, the J end lost 1 base, and 14 bases lay between the germline ends. The CDR3 consists of 14 residues. The CDR3 sequence: CASDDSAGTDTQYF. In DNA form, the CDR3 reads TGTGCCAGTGACGACTCGGCGGGCACAGATACGCAGTATTTT.

The chain carries TRBV6-6 and TRBJ2-5; 8 positions match TRBD1. The germline V gene encodes CDR1 MNHNY and CDR2 SVGAGI (reference sequence). The CDR3 has 16 residues. Germline trimming cut 8 bases from V and 1 base from J; bases unmatched to any gene: 12. As DNA, the CDR3 is TGTGCCAGCCAGGGACAGGCAAAGAAATTCCAAGAGACCCAGTACTTC. Amino acids: CASQGQAKKFQETQYF.

The CDR3 bases are TGTGCCAGCAGCTTATCCCGGGACACCTTTTCCAATGAGCAGTTCTTC. Translation: CASSLSRDTFSNEQFF. The chain recombines TRBV4-2 with TRBJ2-1; a possible D gene is TRBD1 (6 bases). CDR3 size: 16 residues. V dropped 5 bases and J dropped 6 bases, with 20 bases sitting between them. Per the germline V gene, CDR1 is LGHNA and CDR2 is YNFKEQ.

This clone has a single count. This chain joins TRBV4-1 and TRBJ1-1, with D possibly matching TRBD1 (6 bases). This CDR3 contains 14 residues. V was clipped by 2 bases and J by 3 bases, with 10 bases between them. The germline gives CDR1 MGHRA, CDR2 YSYEKL. The CDR3 sequence: CASSQPDRYTEAFF. The CDR3 DNA reads TGCGCCAGCAGCCAACCCGACAGGTACACTGAAGCTTTCTTT.

The chain carries TRBV7-2 and TRBJ2-1; no firm D call. The V end lost 4 bases, the J end lost 6 bases, and 13 bases lay between the germline ends. The CDR3 is made up of 14 amino acids. Germline lookup yields CDR1 SGHTA and CDR2 FQGNSA. The CDR3 DNA reads as TGTGCCAGCAGCTCAAGGGCAGAGCTCAATGAGCAGTTCTTC. Its protein product is CASSSRAELNEQFF.

The gene calls are TRBV15 and TRBJ1-2; maybe TRBD1 (5 bases). This CDR3 contains 14 residues. The germline CDR1 and CDR2 sequences are LNHNV and YYDKDF (reference sequence). V was clipped by 0 bases and J by 2 bases, with 7 bases between them. This CDR3 reads CATSRDQGNYGYTF. CDR3 nucleotide sequence: TGTGCCACCAGCAGAGATCAGGGAAACTATGGCTACACCTTC.

The chain has TRBV10-3 and TRBJ1-1; D gene unclear. Germline V gene sequence: CDR1 ENHRY, CDR2 SYGVKD. The V gene lost 4 bases and the J gene lost 1 base, with 10 bases spanning the gap. This CDR3 has 14 amino acids. CDR3 nucleotide sequence: TGTGCCATCAGTGGTTCACCAGCGAACACTGAAGCTTTCTTT. Translation gives CAISGSPANTEAFF.

Comments on this clone: A read error may account for a junction end that differs from germline. This chain links TRBV7-7 with TRBJ2-4; D call uncertain. The CDR3 is 14 residues long. The germline CDR1 and CDR2 sequences are SSHAT and FNYEAQ (reference sequence). DNA of the CDR3: TGTGCTAGCAGCTCCCGGACCCAGAAAAACATTCAGTACTTC. Translation gives CASSSRTQKNIQYF.

The chain links TRBV28 to TRBJ2-7; 10 nucleotides match TRBD2. The CDR3 runs 14 residues. The ends lost 7 bases at V and 3 bases at J; junction bases unmatched: 6. In germline, CDR1 is MDHEN, CDR2 SYDVKM. The DNA for the CDR3 is TGTGCCAGCACCGGCGGACTAGCGGTCTACGAGCAGTACTTC. The encoded protein is CASTGGLAVYEQYF.

This rearrangement joins TRBV6-5 to TRBJ1-2; D may be TRBD1 (6 bases). Per the germline V gene, CDR1 is MNHEY and CDR2 is SVGAGI. V was shortened by 7 bases and J by 1 base, with 16 bases between the two germline ends. There are 15 residues in the CDR3. In nucleotides, the CDR3 is TGTGCCAGCACCAATGGGGGGGCAGGTAACTATGGCTACACCTTC. Protein sequence: CASTNGGAGNYGYTF.

The chain combines TRBV7-8 with TRBJ1-5; 7 bases align to TRBD1. This CDR3 is built from 16 residues. Germline-derived CDR1 and CDR2 are SGHVS and FQNEAQ. The trim removed 6 bases at V and 3 bases at J, leaving 11 bases unmatched. The chain's CDR3 is CASSRGTAIPNQPQHF. The CDR3 DNA sequence: TGTGCCAGCAGTCGCGGGACAGCCATCCCCAATCAGCCCCAGCATTTT.

The CDR3 DNA reads TGTGCCAGCAGCTTCCGGGACGGCTATACGCAGTATTTT. Protein sequence: CASSFRDGYTQYF. This chain connects TRBV11-3 to TRBJ2-3; possibly TRBD1 or TRBD2 for D (5 bases each). With 3 bases removed from V and 7 bases from J, the gap between germline ends came to 11 bases. CDR1 and CDR2 (germline): SGHNT, YENEEA. This CDR3 is 13 amino acids long.

By proportion, this clone is medium-sized. This rearrangement joins TRBV4-1 to TRBJ1-1; no clear D. This CDR3 comprises 14 residues. The V end lost 0 bases, the J end lost 5 bases, and 10 bases lay between the germline ends. The V gene's germline CDR1 is MGHRA and CDR2 YSYEKL. DNA for the CDR3: TGCGCCAGCAGCCAAGATCGGGGATGGACTGAAGCTTTCTTT. It specifies CASSQDRGWTEAFF.

The chain has TRBV10-3 and TRBJ2-7; D may be TRBD1 (5 bases). There are 15 residues in the CDR3. Germline V lookup: CDR1 ENHRY, CDR2 SYGVKD. Trimming took 0 bases from V and 0 from J, leaving 9 bases between them. This CDR3 reads CAISESAGLSYEQYF. In nucleotides, the CDR3 is TGTGCCATCAGTGAGTCGGCAGGGCTCTCCTACGAGCAGTACTTC.

DNA for the CDR3: TGTGCCAGCAGTTCGATAAATTCCGAAGAGACCCAGTACTTC. Protein sequence: CASSSINSEETQYF. The chain has TRBV27 and TRBJ2-5; D is unresolved. Germline assignment: CDR1 MNHEY and CDR2 SMNVEV (reference sequence). CDR3 length equals 14 residues. Trimming pared 4 bases from V and 3 bases from J, leaving 12 bases between.

This clone was observed a handful of times. This sequence joins TRBV29-1 and TRBJ2-1; 10 bases agree with TRBD1. The CDR3 contains 13 residues. CDR1 and CDR2 (germline): SQVTM, ANQGSEA. The ends lost 7 bases at V and 8 bases at J; junction bases unmatched: 8. DNA for the CDR3: TGCAGCGGATCCGGGACAGGGGTCGATGAGCAGTTCTTC. It codes for CSGSGTGVDEQFF.

The table lists this clone with a few counts. The V gene is TRBV6-5, the J gene TRBJ2-7; 8 positions match TRBD1. Trimming at V came to 8 bases and at J to 6 bases, leaving 6 bases not matched to a gene. The CDR3 runs 12 residues. Germline lookup yields CDR1 MNHEY and CDR2 SVGAGI. Here the CDR3 reads CASAKQGGEQYF. In DNA, the CDR3 is TGTGCCAGCGCCAAACAGGGGGGCGAGCAGTACTTC.

The CDR3 region has the DNA TGTGCCAGCAGTGACTCGAGTGTCCAGATATCCTACGAGCAGTACTTC. Translation: CASSDSSVQISYEQYF. The rearrangement uses TRBV6-4 and TRBJ2-7; D uncertain. CDR1 MRHNA and CDR2 SNTAGT come from the germline V gene. V lost 0 bases and J lost 1, with 13 bases in between. This CDR3 is 16 amino acids long.

The chain joins TRBV19 to TRBJ2-2, with D perhaps TRBD1 or TRBD2 (5 bases each). There are 16 residues in the CDR3. Per the germline V gene, CDR1 is LNHDA and CDR2 is SQIVND (reference sequence). The ends were cut back, 6 bases at V and 5 bases at J, with 19 bases in the middle. CDR3 nucleotides: TGTGCCAGTAGCTCATCCGACAGAAGGACTACCGGGGAGCTGTTTTTT. Protein: CASSSSDRRTTGELFF. Full variable domain (rest looked up from reference TRBV19 and TRBJ2-2): DGGITQSPKYLFRKEGQNVTLSCEQNLNHDAMYWYRQDPGQGLRLIYYSQIVNDFQKGDIAEGYSVSREKKESFPLTVTSAQKNPTAFYLCASSSSDRRTTGELFFGEGSRLTVL.

CDR3 loop: CASSLSPPDTQYF. CDR3 nucleotides: TGTGCCAGCAGCTTATCCCCTCCAGATACGCAGTATTTT. The V gene is TRBV11-1, the J gene TRBJ2-3; no definite D call. V lost 2 bases, J lost 4 bases, and 7 bases lay in between. The CDR3 length is 13 residues. Germline CDR1 SGHAT, CDR2 FQDESV (reference sequence).

J is TRBJ1-4 and V is TRBV18; 12 positions match TRBD1. This CDR3 is 18 amino acids long. Germline CDR1 and CDR2: KGHSH and LQKENI. J was trimmed by 0 bases and V by 5 bases; bases with no gene match: 7. This CDR3 reads CASSAGTGGVTTNEKLFF. CDR3 DNA sequence: TGTGCCAGCTCAGCCGGGACAGGGGGCGTGACAACTAATGAAAAACTGTTTTTT.

The gene calls are TRBV28 and TRBJ1-3; D call uncertain. V was shortened by 2 bases and J by 0 bases, with 5 bases between the two germline ends. The CDR3 extends over 14 amino acids. Per germline, CDR1 MDHEN and CDR2 SYDVKM. The CDR3 coding sequence is TGTGCCAGCAGTTTAGCCAGCTCTGGAAACACCATATATTTT. It is translated as CASSLASSGNTIYF.

The V and J genes are TRBV10-3 and TRBJ1-4; possible D gene TRBD1, 5 bases. V was trimmed by 11 bases and J by 7 bases, leaving 17 bases between them. The CDR3 totals 13 residues. Germline V lookup: CDR1 ENHRY, CDR2 SYGVKD. The CDR3 nucleotides read TGTGCCGTCGGGACGGTGAGGGGTGAAAAACTGTTTTTT. Translating gives CAVGTVRGEKLFF.

The rearrangement uses TRBV10-1 and TRBJ2-3; no clear D. Germline V CDR1 and CDR2: WNHNN, SYGVQD (reference sequence). The V and J ends lost 0 bases and 8 bases respectively, with 6 bases between them. The CDR3 consists of 12 residues. DNA of the CDR3: TGCGCCAGCAGTGAGTCGTCCGGTACGCAGTATTTT. The encoded protein is CASSESSGTQYF.

CDR3 in DNA: TGTGCCAGCAGCTTATTGGGCGGGGGGGGCCCAAATGAGCAGTTCTTC. Amino acid sequence: CASSLLGGGGPNEQFF. The J gene is TRBJ2-1, the V gene TRBV7-2, with 9 bases lining up with TRBD2. Looked up from germline, CDR1 is SGHTA and CDR2 is FQGNSA. CDR3 size: 16 residues. V dropped 2 bases and J dropped 7; count of bases not matched to a gene: 9.

The rearrangement links TRBV7-3 to TRBJ2-1; D possibly matches TRBD1 or TRBD2 (5 bases each). CDR3 size: 17 residues. Trimming removed 4 bases from V and 9 bases from J, with 25 bases in between. The V gene's germline CDR1 is SGHTA and CDR2 FQGTGA. In DNA form, the CDR3 reads TGTGCCAGCAGCTCACTAAATCCCCTCGAGGCGAGGGGTGAGCAGTTCTTC. It specifies CASSSLNPLEARGEQFF.

The chain couples TRBV5-1 to TRBJ2-1, with 8 bases aligning to TRBD2. The CDR3 sequence is 14 residues long. CDR1 is SGHRS, CDR2 YFSETQ, per germline. The ends lost 4 bases at V and 7 bases at J; junction bases unmatched: 7. The CDR3 nucleotides read TGCGCCAGCAGCCCCAGCGGGAGCGCTAATGAGCAGTTCTTC. Translated, it gives CASSPSGSANEQFF.

The J gene is TRBJ1-2, the V gene TRBV19, with 7 bases identical to TRBD1. Germline V CDR1 and CDR2: LNHDA, SQIVND (reference sequence). Trimming removed 9 bases from V and 1 base from J; junction bases left unmatched: 8. This CDR3 has 14 residues. The CDR3 DNA is TGTGCCAGCCAGGACAGGACGAATAACTATGGCTACACCTTC. Amino acids: CASQDRTNNYGYTF.